The 25 T cell receptor beta chains given below trace back to one sample, sequenced in a study of OX40 agonist ivuxolimab in advanced cancers. Method: immunoSEQ multiplex PCR; TCRdb's copy keeps in-frame clones and lacks some. This sample has some 97,000 clones, with about nine tenths found just once. Sequenced here: CD4+ or CD8+ T cells sorted from blood, sampled in a trial of the OX40 agonist ivuxolimab. The receptors here all came from an adult with an advanced solid tumor such as melanoma, head and neck, liver or kidney cancer.

DNA of the CDR3: TGTGCCAGCAGCTGGGGACTAGACAATGAGCAGTTCTTC. The encoded protein is CASSWGLDNEQFF. The genes are TRBV7-6 and TRBJ2-1; 8 nucleotides agree with TRBD2. With 4 bases clipped from V and 5 bases from J, the junction kept 1 base outside the gene matches. This CDR3 spans 13 amino acids. Germline-derived CDR1 and CDR2 are SGHVS and FNYEAQ.

This rearrangement joins TRBV11-3 to TRBJ2-5; D is perhaps TRBD2 (6 bases). CDR1 is SGHNT, CDR2 YENEEA, per germline. CDR3 length: 14 residues. V shed 4 bases and J shed 5 bases, with 14 bases lying between them. The CDR3: CASSSWRAWETQYF. In DNA form, the CDR3 reads TGTGCCAGCAGCTCCTGGAGGGCTTGGGAGACCCAGTACTTC. Supplemented by reference TRBV11-3 and TRBJ2-5, the full variable domain reads EAGVVQSPRYKIIEKKQPVAFWCNPISGHNTLYWYLQNLGQGPELLIRYENEEAVDDSQLPKDRFSAERLKGVDSTLKIQPAELGDSAVYLCASSSWRAWETQYFGPGTRLLVL.

The J gene is TRBJ1-2, the V gene TRBV25-1, with D perhaps matching TRBD1 (6 bases). Trimming left V 7 bases short and J 8 bases short, with 17 bases between. The CDR3 consists of 13 residues. The germline V gene has CDR1 MGHDK and CDR2 SYGVNS. CDR3 amino acids: CASNTQGGGGYTF. DNA for the CDR3: TGTGCCAGCAACACACAGGGAGGAGGGGGCTACACCTTC.

The CDR3 loop is CASSWSLAGRETQYF. CDR3 sequence (DNA): TGTGCCAGCAGTTGGAGCCTAGCGGGAAGGGAGACCCAGTACTTC. The rearrangement links TRBV6-6 to TRBJ2-5, with TRBD2 matching over 9 bases. The V and J ends lost 4 bases and 5 bases, in that order; junction bases with no gene match: 8. Germline CDR1 MNHNY, CDR2 SVGAGI (reference sequence). The CDR3 length is 15 residues.

This rearrangement joins TRBV5-1 to TRBJ2-3, with 9 bases that match TRBD2. In germline, CDR1 is SGHRS, CDR2 YFSETQ. The CDR3 length is 17 residues. Trimming took 0 bases from V and 2 from J; bases not matched to a gene: 7. CDR3 loop: CASSLGHASGITDTQYF. Here the CDR3 DNA reads TGCGCCAGCAGCTTGGGACACGCTAGCGGGATCACAGATACGCAGTATTTT.

In its sample, this clone was seen a few times. The rearrangement links TRBV6-6 to TRBJ1-3; D remains ambiguous. The CDR3 totals 13 residues. V was cut by 8 bases and J by 2 bases, with 10 bases left in between. The germline CDR1 and CDR2 sequences are MNHNY and SVGAGI (reference sequence). In DNA, the CDR3 is TGTGCCAGCCGGCCGATGGCTGGAAACACCATATATTTT. Translation: CASRPMAGNTIYF.

The rearrangement joins TRBV4-3 to TRBJ1-6; D is unresolved. The V gene lost 7 bases and the J gene lost 7 bases, with 11 bases spanning the gap. The CDR3 sequence is 13 residues long. CDR1 LGHNA and CDR2 YSLEER come from the germline V gene. Here the CDR3 DNA reads TGCGCCAGCAAGGAGACACCCAATTCACCCCTCCACTTT. It translates to CASKETPNSPLHF.

The chain combines TRBV7-8 with TRBJ2-7; 9 positions match TRBD2. From germline, CDR1 is SGHVS and CDR2 FQNEAQ. The V segment lost 6 bases and the J segment 4 bases; nucleotides outside the gene matches: 10. This CDR3 region has 15 residues. The CDR3 DNA follows: TGTGCCAGCAGTTCCGCGGCGGGAGGGGGGTACGAGCAGTACTTC. Translated: CASSSAAGGGYEQYF.

V is TRBV5-1 and J is TRBJ2-5, with 14 bases matching TRBD2. Germline V lookup: CDR1 SGHRS, CDR2 YFSETQ. CDR3 length: 16 amino acids. V trimming: 2 bases; J trimming: 1 base; junction bases outside the gene matches: 1. CDR3 coding DNA: TGCGCCAGCAGCTTAGGGACTAGCGGGGGCCAAGAGACCCAGTACTTC. It is translated as CASSLGTSGGQETQYF.

The chain employs TRBV13 and TRBJ1-1, with D perhaps TRBD1 (5 bases). Germline V gene data show CDR1 as PRHDT and CDR2 as FYEKMQ (reference sequence). Trimming pared 2 bases from V and 5 bases from J, leaving 15 bases between. The CDR3 length is 15 residues. The CDR3 sequence is CASSLRGRVSTEAFF. CDR3 DNA sequence: TGTGCCAGCAGCTTAAGGGGCAGGGTATCGACTGAAGCTTTCTTT.

The chain employs TRBV4-3 and TRBJ2-7; TRBD1 might be the D (6 bases). Germline V CDR1 and CDR2: LGHNA, YSLEER. The CDR3 totals 13 residues. With 5 bases removed from V and 3 bases from J, the gap between germline ends came to 11 bases. The CDR3 is CASSKNRDYEQYF. DNA of the CDR3: TGCGCCAGCAGCAAAAACAGGGACTACGAGCAGTACTTC.

This rearrangement joins TRBV28 to TRBJ2-7; possibly TRBD2 for D (5 bases). The germline V and J ends were trimmed by 1 base and 0 bases, with 7 bases remaining between them. Germline CDR1 reads MDHEN; CDR2 reads SYDVKM. The CDR3 contains 14 residues. CDR3: CASSLYGLSYEQYF. The CDR3 DNA is TGTGCCAGCAGTTTATACGGACTCTCCTACGAGCAGTACTTC.

The V gene is TRBV19, the J gene TRBJ2-1; D possibly corresponds to TRBD1 (7 bases). This CDR3 region has 17 residues. V dropped 0 bases and J dropped 5 bases, with 17 bases sitting between them. Germline CDR1 is LNHDA and CDR2 is SQIVND (reference sequence). CDR3 sequence (DNA): TGTGCCAGTAGTATAGATCGGGGGACAGTCTATAACAATGAGCAGTTCTTC. Protein: CASSIDRGTVYNNEQFF.

This sequence joins TRBV2 and TRBJ1-1, with D perhaps TRBD1 (6 bases). The CDR3 contains 14 residues. CDR1 SNHLY and CDR2 FYNNEI come from the germline V gene. Trimming took 6 bases from V and 0 from J, leaving 11 bases between them. The CDR3 region has the DNA TGTGCCAGCAGGGGGGGCAGAATGAACACTGAAGCTTTCTTT. This translates into CASRGGRMNTEAFF.

This sequence joins TRBV6-5 and TRBJ1-2, with TRBD1 matching 8 bases. The junction had 12 bases not matched to a gene; V was cut back by 2 bases and J by 7 bases. The CDR3 length is 16 residues. Germline lookup yields CDR1 MNHEY and CDR2 SVGAGI. CDR3 DNA: TGTGCCAGCAGTTACAGTTACGCAGGGGGCCTTCTTGGCTACACCTTC. Translation: CASSYSYAGGLLGYTF.

V is TRBV5-4 and J is TRBJ2-7; TRBD2 matches 8 bases. The germline V gene has CDR1 SGHNT and CDR2 YYREEE (reference sequence). CDR3 length: 15 amino acids. The V segment lost 4 bases and the J segment 6 bases; nucleotides outside the gene matches: 12. Here the CDR3 reads CASSLGASGSGEQYF. DNA of the CDR3: TGTGCCAGCAGCCTGGGGGCTAGCGGGTCAGGCGAGCAGTACTTC.

This clone has just one count. The rearrangement links TRBV28 to TRBJ2-7; 10 bases are a match to TRBD1. CDR3 length equals 14 residues. CDR1 and CDR2 (germline): MDHEN, SYDVKM. With V trimmed by 7 bases and J by 0 bases, 3 bases remained unmatched. DNA for the CDR3: TGTGCCAGCACCCGGACAGGGGGCTCCTACGAGCAGTACTTC. Translation: CASTRTGGSYEQYF.

Written as DNA, the CDR3 is TGTGCCAGCAGCTTAGTCCTAAATACTTGGCAGTTCTTC. Translating it yields CASSLVLNTWQFF. The chain combines TRBV7-6 with TRBJ2-1; no clear D gene. V lost 1 base to trimming and J lost 12 bases, with 13 bases between them. Germline V gives CDR1 SGHVS, CDR2 FNYEAQ. This CDR3 has 13 amino acids. The entire variable domain, with the rest obtained from reference TRBV7-6 and TRBJ2-1, is as follows: GAGVSQSPRYKVTKRGQDVALRCDPISGHVSLYWYRQALGQGPEFLTYFNYEAQQDKSGLPNDRFSAERPEGSISTLTIQRTEQRDSAMYRCASSLVLNTWQFFGPGTRLTVL.

This rearrangement joins TRBV5-1 to TRBJ1-5, with a tentative D call TRBD1 (5 bases). With 4 bases removed from V and 1 base from J, the gap between germline ends came to 12 bases. CDR1 SGHRS and CDR2 YFSETQ come from the germline V gene. The CDR3 has 15 residues. The DNA of the CDR3 is TGCGCCAGCAGCCCCGGCGACAGAAGCAATCAGCCCCAGCATTTT. Protein: CASSPGDRSNQPQHF.

J is TRBJ2-5 and V is TRBV5-8; a weak D match, TRBD1 (6 bases). The CDR3 sequence is 16 residues long. Trimming took 0 bases from V and 6 from J, leaving 18 bases between them. Germline V gene sequence: CDR1 SGHTS, CDR2 YDEGEE. As DNA, the CDR3 is TGTGCCAGCAGCTTGGAGGGTTGGGGGCGAGTGCAGACCCAGTACTTC. Translation: CASSLEGWGRVQTQYF.

The chain employs TRBV7-2 and TRBJ2-3; D is possibly TRBD1 or TRBD2 (5 bases each). V shed 7 bases and J shed 0 bases, with 11 bases lying between them. The germline gives CDR1 SGHTA, CDR2 FQGNSA. The CDR3 has 14 amino acids. DNA for the CDR3: TGTGCCAGCAACCGGGACGATAGCACAGATACGCAGTATTTT. Encoded protein: CASNRDDSTDTQYF. Full variable domain (missing parts from reference TRBV7-2 and TRBJ2-3): GAGVSQSPSNKVTEKGKDVELRCDPISGHTALYWYRQSLGQGLEFLIYFQGNSAPDKSGLPSDRFSAERTGGSVSTLTIQRTQQEDSAVYLCASNRDDSTDTQYFGPGTRLTVL.

The chain links TRBV27 to TRBJ2-2; no clear D gene. The V and J ends lost 5 bases and 9 bases respectively, with 10 bases between them. CDR3 length: 12 residues. The V gene's germline CDR1 is MNHEY and CDR2 SMNVEV (reference sequence). The CDR3 is CASSIPGRELFF. The CDR3, as DNA: TGTGCCAGCAGTATTCCAGGAAGGGAGCTGTTTTTT.

The J gene is TRBJ2-7, the V gene TRBV5-1; D might be TRBD1 or TRBD2, each matching 5 bases. CDR3 length: 15 amino acids. Trimming took off 1 base at V and 2 bases at J, with 13 bases between the two ends. CDR1 and CDR2 from the germline V gene are SGHRS and YFSETQ. The CDR3 DNA reads as TGCGCCAGCAGCTTGACCCCAGGGACCGCCTACGAGCAGTACTTC. It specifies CASSLTPGTAYEQYF.

The CDR3 is CASSSTGVDEKLFF. CDR3 nucleotide sequence: TGTGCCAGCAGCTCGACAGGGGTAGATGAAAAACTGTTTTTT. The chain joins TRBV7-8 to TRBJ1-4; 8 bases match TRBD1. Germline V CDR1 and CDR2: SGHVS, FQNEAQ. The CDR3 loop spans 14 amino acids. V was clipped by 4 bases and J by 6 bases; unmatched bases: 4.

CDR3 bases: TGTGCCAGCAGTCGCAGGGGAGGGAAGGGCTACACCTTC. It encodes CASSRRGGKGYTF. The rearrangement uses TRBV11-1 and TRBJ1-2, with D possibly being TRBD1 (6 bases). Trimming stripped 6 bases from V and 8 bases from J, with 16 bases between. This CDR3 has 13 amino acids. Germline V gene sequence: CDR1 SGHAT, CDR2 FQDESV (reference sequence).